The clone carrying this T cell receptor beta chain appeared once. The target antigen is unknown. Primers included in the PCR were 60 Vbeta and 13 Jbeta primers. Some clones are missing from TCRdb's copy, which holds only in-frame ones; the method was immunoSEQ multiplex PCR. The sample has about 92,000 clones; about 85% are singletons. This entry comes from a study of cytomegalovirus exposure and HLA in healthy donors. On the study more broadly: Prior work identified 117 million unique TCR beta sequences in roughly 180 million T cells. Study-level findings and limits: Analyzed later, most CMV-associated TCR beta chains appeared HLA-restricted.

The CDR3 loop spans 15 amino acids. With 4 bases removed from V and 2 bases from J, the gap between germline ends came to 18 bases. Germline CDR1 SQVTM, CDR2 ANQGSEA. Participants comprised healthy donors of bone marrow. This receptor was taken from a girl aged 2 to 10 in good health and CMV-seropositive. Sequences were obtained from PBMCs. The chain is built from TRBV29-1 and TRBJ2-7; tentatively, D is TRBD1 (6 bases). CDR3 nucleotide sequence: TGCAGCGTTGGGGGGACATCCCTAGTGCCCTACGAGCAGTACTTC. Translating it yields CSVGGTSLVPYEQYF.